These 7 T cell receptor beta chains were all obtained from the same sample, sequenced in a study of T cell responses to AZD1222 COVID-19 vaccine. Sequencing used immunoSEQ multiplex PCR; TCRdb keeps in-frame clones, though not all of them. The data contain just over 90,000 clones, 80% to 90% of them seen just once; the ten biggest clones take up about 2.7%. The starting material was peripheral blood, obtained 28 days after the second AZD1222 dose. The receptors shown here come from an adult who received the AZD1222 COVID-19 vaccine.

This clone has more than one count but fewer than ten. The J gene is TRBJ2-7, the V gene TRBV27; maybe TRBD1 (7 bases). Per germline, CDR1 MNHEY and CDR2 SMNVEV (reference sequence). CDR3 size: 15 residues. V gave up 4 bases and J gave up 3 bases, with 16 bases separating them. Here the CDR3 DNA reads TGTGCCAGCAGTTCACCAGGGGGGAAGTACTACGAGCAGTACTTC. Amino acids: CASSSPGGKYYEQYF.

The gene calls are TRBV5-6 and TRBJ1-1, with TRBD1 matching over 7 bases. This CDR3 is built from 14 residues. The trim removed 4 bases at V and 10 bases at J, leaving 13 bases unmatched. CDR1 is SGHDT, CDR2 YYEEEE, per germline. Written as DNA, the CDR3 is TGTGCCAGCAGCATGACAGGGAGCCTTCAGTTAGCTTTCTTT. As protein: CASSMTGSLQLAFF.

The chain combines TRBV18 with TRBJ1-4; TRBD1 matches 9 bases. Trimming took 6 bases from V and 6 from J; bases not matched to a gene: 5. Germline-derived CDR1 and CDR2 are KGHSH and LQKENI. There are 14 residues in the CDR3. The CDR3 here is CASSLTGGHEKLFF. CDR3 bases: TGTGCCAGCTCCCTGACAGGGGGTCATGAAAAACTGTTTTTT.

The chain carries TRBV2 and TRBJ1-5; TRBD1 agrees at 7 bases. The CDR3 runs to 15 residues. With 6 bases clipped from V and 0 bases from J, the junction kept 5 bases outside the gene matches. Germline CDR1 is SNHLY and CDR2 is FYNNEI. The CDR3 protein is CASSWDSYSNQPQHF. As DNA, the CDR3 is TGTGCCAGCAGCTGGGACAGTTATAGCAATCAGCCCCAGCATTTT.

The chain joins TRBV11-2 to TRBJ1-1, with unresolved D. Deletions cut 5 bases from V and 2 bases from J, with 15 bases between. CDR3 length: 15 residues. Germline CDR1 SGHAT, CDR2 FQNNGV. CDR3 in DNA: TGTGCCAGCAGCGGACCCCGGGTTTTAAACACTGAAGCTTTCTTT. This encodes CASSGPRVLNTEAFF.

This clone was seen just once. The genes are TRBV30 and TRBJ2-7, with D perhaps matching TRBD1 (5 bases). Germline CDR1 is GTSNPN and CDR2 is SVGIG (reference sequence). Trimming cost V 3 bases and J 7 bases, with 13 bases left between them. This CDR3 comprises 12 residues. The CDR3 protein is CAWSRNRGEQYF. Written as DNA, the CDR3 is TGTGCCTGGAGCCGTAATAGGGGAGAGCAGTACTTC.

The V and J genes are TRBV29-1 and TRBJ2-1; TRBD2 agrees at 13 bases. This CDR3 region has 16 residues. Trimming removed 6 bases from V and 3 bases from J; junction bases left unmatched: 8. CDR1 is SQVTM, CDR2 ANQGSEA, per germline. CDR3 DNA: TGCAGCGTACCCCTGGGACTAGCGGGGAACTACAATGAGCAGTTCTTC. Its protein is CSVPLGLAGNYNEQFF.